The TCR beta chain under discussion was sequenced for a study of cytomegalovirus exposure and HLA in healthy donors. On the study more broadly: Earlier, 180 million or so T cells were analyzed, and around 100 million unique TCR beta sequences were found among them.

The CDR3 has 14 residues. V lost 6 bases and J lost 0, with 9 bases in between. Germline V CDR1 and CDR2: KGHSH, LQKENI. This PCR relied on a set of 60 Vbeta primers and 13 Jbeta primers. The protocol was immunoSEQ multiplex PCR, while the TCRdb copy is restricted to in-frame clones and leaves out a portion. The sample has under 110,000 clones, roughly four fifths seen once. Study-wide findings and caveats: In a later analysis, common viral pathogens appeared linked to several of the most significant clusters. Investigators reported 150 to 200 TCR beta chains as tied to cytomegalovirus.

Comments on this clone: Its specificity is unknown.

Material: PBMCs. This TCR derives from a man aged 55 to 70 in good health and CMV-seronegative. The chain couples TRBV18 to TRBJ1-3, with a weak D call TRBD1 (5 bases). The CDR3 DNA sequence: TGTGCCAGCTCCCGCGGGGGCTCTGGAAACACCATATATTTT. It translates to CASSRGGSGNTIYF.